A selection of T cell receptor beta chains follows, all from one sample in a study of shared clonotypes between healthy human individuals. Profiled with immunoSEQ multiplex PCR; TCRdb holds only in-frame clones, not every one. This sample carries approximately 2,200,000 clones, 90% to 95% of them seen once, and the ten largest clones take roughly 1.7%. The specimen sequenced was naive CD8+ T cells from PBMCs. Every receptor here comes from a man aged 18 to 30 in good health. Some clones in this sample may be carry-over from other donors' samples. The CDR3 runs from the conserved cysteine through the conserved F or W. The order of the fields is CDR3 protein, CDR3 DNA, J gene, V gene, D gene, clone size. D genes are given only for firm matches. A row's size may be missing; if present it is once, few, many or a size class.

CDR3 protein: CASSGRFRADRAVGYTF; CDR3 DNA: TGTGCCAGCTCTGGGAGGTTTCGTGCCGACAGGGCTGTTGGCTACACCTTC; J gene: TRBJ1-2; V gene: TRBV27; D gene: TRBD1; clone size: NA
CDR3 protein: CASSEAGNTEAFF; CDR3 DNA: TGTGCCAGCAGTGAGGCGGGGAACACTGAAGCTTTCTTT; J gene: TRBJ1-1; V gene: TRBV25-1; D gene: NA; clone size: NA
CDR3 protein: CASSQSTNYGYTF; CDR3 DNA: TGTGCCAGCAGCCAATCAACCAACTATGGCTACACCTTC; J gene: TRBJ1-2; V gene: TRBV16; D gene: NA; clone size: NA
CDR3 protein: CASSPLLRSYEQYF; CDR3 DNA: TGTGCCAGTAGTCCCCTGCTTCGCTCCTACGAGCAGTACTTC; J gene: TRBJ2-7; V gene: TRBV19; D gene: NA; clone size: NA
CDR3 protein: CASSLRLAGYEQFF; CDR3 DNA: TGCGCCAGCAGCCTCCGACTAGCGGGCTATGAGCAGTTCTTC; J gene: TRBJ2-1; V gene: TRBV4-1; D gene: TRBD2; clone size: NA
CDR3 protein: CASSLAGPNTGELFF; CDR3 DNA: TGTGCCAGCAGCTTGGCGGGCCCTAACACCGGGGAGCTGTTTTTT; J gene: TRBJ2-2; V gene: TRBV5-6; D gene: NA; clone size: NA
CDR3 protein: CASSPFLGSTDTQYF; CDR3 DNA: TGTGCCAGCAGCCCCTTTCTAGGGAGCACAGATACGCAGTATTTT; J gene: TRBJ2-3; V gene: TRBV9; D gene: NA; clone size: NA
CDR3 protein: CASSLGGLAGAEQFF; CDR3 DNA: TGTGCCAGCAGCTTAGGGGGACTAGCGGGAGCTGAGCAGTTCTTC; J gene: TRBJ2-1; V gene: TRBV7-9; D gene: TRBD2; clone size: NA
CDR3 protein: CASSYRGSGLGAFF; CDR3 DNA: TGTGCCAGCAGTTACCGGGGGAGCGGGCTAGGAGCTTTCTTT; J gene: TRBJ1-1; V gene: TRBV27; D gene: NA; clone size: NA
CDR3 protein: CASSINAPNYEQYF; CDR3 DNA: TGTGCCAGTAGTATTAACGCGCCTAACTACGAGCAGTACTTC; J gene: TRBJ2-7; V gene: TRBV19; D gene: NA; clone size: NA
CDR3 protein: CASSYSNYNGINEQFF; CDR3 DNA: TGTGCCAGCAGTTACTCGAACTACAACGGAATTAATGAGCAGTTCTTC; J gene: TRBJ2-1; V gene: TRBV6-6; D gene: NA; clone size: NA
CDR3 protein: CASSPNVGIQETQYF; CDR3 DNA: TGTGCCAGCAGTCCGAACGTAGGGATCCAAGAGACCCAGTACTTC; J gene: TRBJ2-5; V gene: TRBV28; D gene: NA; clone size: NA
CDR3 protein: CASSLGANSNQPQHF; CDR3 DNA: TGTGCCAGCAGCTTAGGGGCGAATAGCAATCAGCCCCAGCATTTT; J gene: TRBJ1-5; V gene: TRBV7-2; D gene: NA; clone size: once
CDR3 protein: CASSRDNEKLFF; CDR3 DNA: TGTGCCAGCAGCCGGGATAATGAAAAACTGTTTTTT; J gene: TRBJ1-4; V gene: TRBV28; D gene: NA; clone size: NA
CDR3 protein: CASSLGPTGGGKNGYTF; CDR3 DNA: TGTGCCAGCAGCTTGGGCCCGACAGGGGGCGGGAAGAATGGCTACACCTTC; J gene: TRBJ1-2; V gene: TRBV5-7; D gene: TRBD1; clone size: NA
CDR3 protein: CAWDLLGDEQFF; CDR3 DNA: TGTGCCTGGGACCTCCTGGGGGATGAGCAGTTCTTC; J gene: TRBJ2-1; V gene: TRBV30; D gene: NA; clone size: NA
CDR3 protein: CASSEPGYQETQYF; CDR3 DNA: TGTGCCAGCAGTGAGCCGGGGTACCAAGAGACCCAGTACTTC; J gene: TRBJ2-5; V gene: TRBV25-1; D gene: NA; clone size: NA
CDR3 protein: CASSLVRREGLAGQSSYNEQFF; CDR3 DNA: TGTGCCAGCAGCTTAGTCCGAAGGGAGGGACTAGCGGGTCAAAGCTCCTACAATGAGCAGTTCTTC; J gene: TRBJ2-1; V gene: TRBV7-6; D gene: TRBD2; clone size: NA
CDR3 protein: CASRLGGELFF; CDR3 DNA: TGTGCCAGCAGGTTGGGAGGGGAACTGTTTTTT; J gene: TRBJ1-4; V gene: TRBV13; D gene: NA; clone size: NA
CDR3 protein: CASSQVVQDYGYTF; CDR3 DNA: TGCGCCAGCAGCCAAGTGGTCCAGGACTATGGCTACACCTTC; J gene: TRBJ1-2; V gene: TRBV4-3; D gene: NA; clone size: NA
CDR3 protein: CASSFDPKGPDSYEQYF; CDR3 DNA: TGCGCCAGCAGCTTTGACCCGAAAGGCCCGGACTCCTACGAGCAGTACTTC; J gene: TRBJ2-7; V gene: TRBV5-1; D gene: NA; clone size: NA
CDR3 protein: CASSSLAGVFSEQYF; CDR3 DNA: TGTGCCAGCAGCTCGCTAGCGGGAGTCTTTTCCGAGCAGTACTTC; J gene: TRBJ2-7; V gene: TRBV7-9; D gene: TRBD2; clone size: NA
CDR3 protein: CASSPPGGPYEQYF; CDR3 DNA: TGTGCCAGCAGCCCTCCGGGGGGCCCCTACGAGCAGTACTTC; J gene: TRBJ2-7; V gene: TRBV7-9; D gene: NA; clone size: once
CDR3 protein: CASSERGETQYF; CDR3 DNA: TGTGCCAGCAGTGAGAGGGGGGAGACCCAGTACTTC; J gene: TRBJ2-5; V gene: TRBV25-1; D gene: NA; clone size: NA
CDR3 protein: CASNQVTYNEQFF; CDR3 DNA: TGTGCCAGCAACCAGGTTACTTACAATGAGCAGTTCTTC; J gene: TRBJ2-1; V gene: TRBV6-6; D gene: NA; clone size: once
CDR3 protein: CASSQGLAGDTQYF; CDR3 DNA: TGTGCCAGCAGCCAAGGCCTAGCAGGGGATACGCAGTATTTT; J gene: TRBJ2-3; V gene: TRBV4-2; D gene: NA; clone size: NA
CDR3 protein: CSVALGAEAFF; CDR3 DNA: TGCAGCGTTGCTCTGGGGGCTGAAGCTTTCTTT; J gene: TRBJ1-1; V gene: TRBV29-1; D gene: NA; clone size: NA
CDR3 protein: CASIFSGGGGSIYEQYF; CDR3 DNA: TGTGCCAGCATCTTCTCTGGGGGAGGGGGCTCTATCTACGAGCAGTACTTC; J gene: TRBJ2-7; V gene: TRBV7-8; D gene: NA; clone size: NA
CDR3 protein: CASRVGTSGNYNEQFF; CDR3 DNA: TGTGCCAGCAGGGTCGGGACTAGCGGGAACTACAATGAGCAGTTCTTC; J gene: TRBJ2-1; V gene: TRBV27; D gene: TRBD2; clone size: NA
CDR3 protein: CASSSGSWDTQYF; CDR3 DNA: TGTGCCAGCTCTAGCGGGAGTTGGGATACGCAGTATTTT; J gene: TRBJ2-3; V gene: TRBV2; D gene: TRBD2; clone size: NA
CDR3 protein: CASSRTTGDLVTEAFF; CDR3 DNA: TGCGCCAGCAGCCGCACAACGGGGGATTTGGTCACTGAAGCTTTCTTT; J gene: TRBJ1-1; V gene: TRBV4-1; D gene: NA; clone size: NA
CDR3 protein: CASSYSSGQFNQPQHF; CDR3 DNA: TGTGCCAGCAGTTACTCGTCTGGACAGTTCAATCAGCCCCAGCATTTT; J gene: TRBJ1-5; V gene: TRBV6-6; D gene: NA; clone size: NA
CDR3 protein: CASSGGWWEGRGNGELFF; CDR3 DNA: TGTGCCAGCAGTGGAGGATGGTGGGAGGGCCGGGGGAACGGGGAGCTGTTTTTT; J gene: TRBJ2-2; V gene: TRBV2; D gene: TRBD2; clone size: NA